The entry below describes one T cell receptor (beta chain). For the second PCR, which ran for about 7 to 11 cycles, a sample-barcoded 5' primer and a J-beta primer mix were used. One entry per CDR3 protein, called by TCRdb with MiXCR from the 5' RACE reads. The sample holds roughly 1,000,000 distinct CDR3 sequences; 20% to 25% are singletons and the top ten take approximately 0.71%. The CDR3 runs 16 residues. After removal of 3 bases from V and 2 bases from J, the junction contained 9 bases not matched to a gene. The germline V gene encodes CDR1 SGDLS and CDR2 YYNGEE. This entry comes from a study of blood T cells in healthy people across ages. This sample was shared with a second study, whose subject was T cells of mothers and their children.

Sequencing was done on a sample of blood. This sequence originates from a girl aged 2-10 years in good health. This chain uses TRBV9 with TRBJ2-7, with TRBD2 matching 9 bases. CDR3 nucleotides: TGTGCCAGCAGCGCCGGAGGACTAGCGAGGGCCTACGAGCAGTACTTC. Its translation: CASSAGGLARAYEQYF.